This T cell receptor (beta chain) is drawn from a study of blood T cells in healthy people across ages (dated by TCRdb to about 2015). Background for the entire study: In model experiments, template switching captured roughly one uniquely barcoded TCR beta cDNA molecule for every two T cells. Donors of different ages were randomly distributed across sequencing lanes to avoid experimental bias. Donors were grouped into four age groups: young (average roughly 17 years), middle-aged (about 38), aged (around 60) and long-lived (roughly 80). The study analyzed two additional independent replicas of 1 million unique cDNA reads from the same blood draw for two donors, one aged 18 to 30 and one aged 80 or older. Age-related changes in TCR beta repertoire diversity were measured in the study by deep sequencing normalized with unique cDNA molecular identifiers.

Library creation used 5' RACE. The data were produced on an Illumina HiSeq 2500. A second 7 to 11 cycle PCR used a sample-barcoded 5' primer and a J-beta primer mix. Each TCR beta cDNA molecule received a unique molecular identifier from a template-switch 5' adaptor carrying 12 random nucleotides. At least 2.5 million CDR3-containing paired-end reads were obtained from each sample. First-strand cDNA synthesis was performed from all RNA using the Mint cDNA synthesis kit, with priming by a TRBC-specific oligonucleotide. Following uracil-DNA glycosylase treatment, a first 18-cycle PCR with universal primers M1SS and BC2_uni_R was performed on all cDNA. The authors processed their data as follows. Normalization of each sample was performed by random selection of 1 million high-quality reads, each carrying a distinct molecular identifier. Instead of being binned into consensus sequences, reads that shared molecular identifiers were thrown out. MiTCR, run with a Q25 quality threshold and the strictest error-elimination algorithm, handled CDR3 identification, clonotype clustering and error correction. A nonparametric unseen species model using Euler transformation provided a lower-bound estimate of total TCR beta diversity. TCRdb took the public reads, trimmed them with fastp at Q25, ran MiXCR for clone calling and kept in-frame beta chains. When rows share a CDR3 protein, they turn into one entry using the most common DNA and genes. TCRdb, not the authors, supplied the V and J calls. The sample table contains around 750,000 distinct CDR3 sequences; only one count was recorded for approximately 55% of them. The top ten clonotypes cover roughly 37% of the sample.

The paper as a whole reports these results and caveats: Compared with the aged group, the long-lived group had more naive CD4+ T cells, fewer expanded clones and increased TCR diversity, a pattern suggesting age selection. The percentage of naive T cells measured by flow cytometry correlated strongly with observed TCR beta diversity. Because donor CMV infection status was unknown, age-related changes in expanded clonotypes were potentially confounded. As age increased, observed TCR beta diversity per million T cells dropped in a roughly linear way, and a significant reduction was already evident by age 40. Because profiling used bulk unsorted PBMCs, naive and antigen-experienced compartments could not be compared conclusively. Total diversity estimates from one million sequenced T cells were considered lower bounds and underestimates.

A remark on this clonotype: Its recognized antigen is unknown. Base qualities were left out, and no much larger clone turns up one base away.

The cysteine opens and the phenylalanine closes a CDR3 of 17 amino acids. The read is trimmed to its CDR3 DNA, 51 bases read in frame from base 1. The V end loses 5 bases and the J end loses 5 bases, and a stretch of 23 bases separates them. The germline V gene provides CDR1 MDHEN and CDR2 SYDVKM. The 40 or so donors, aged roughly 6 to 95 years, were systemically healthy Caucasian individuals from Russia. Around 9.9 milliliters of peripheral blood were collected from each donor into EDTA-treated Vacutainer tubes. Ficoll-Paque density-gradient centrifugation was used to isolate PBMCs, with at least 6.5 million obtained per sample. Total RNA, at least 6 micrograms per sample, was extracted from PBMCs with Trizol reagent. The percentages of naive CD45RAhigh/CD27high T cells were determined by flow cytometry on a PBMC aliquot from every donor.

This sequence originates from a man older than 75 in good health. The rearranged segments are TRBV28 and TRBJ2-3; TRBD2 is possibly the D segment (5 matching bases). Sequencing used blood. The CDR3 sequence is CASSHPESDFRGDTQYF. The sequence in DNA is TGTGCCAGCAGTCACCCAGAATCGGACTTTCGGGGAGATACGCAGTATTTT.